A selection of T cell receptor beta chains follows, all from one sample in a study of shared clonotypes between healthy human individuals. The protocol was immunoSEQ multiplex PCR, while the TCRdb copy is restricted to in-frame clones and leaves out a portion. The sample consists of 950,000 to 1,200,000 clones, 70% to 85% of them appearing once. The specimen was memory CD4+ T cells from PBMCs. The receptors shown here come from a man in his late teens or twenties in good health. Some clones in this sample may be carry-over from other donors' samples. Both conserved end residues are trimmed from each CDR3. A D gene is named only where the DNA matches it firmly.

V	J	D	length	CDR3
TRBV6-5	TRBJ1-1	TRBD1	11	ASTGTGSGEAF
TRBV7-8	TRBJ1-4	NA	11	ASSRDPNEKLF
TRBV27	TRBJ2-5	NA	11	ASSALLGETQY
TRBV28	TRBJ2-7	TRBD1	12	ASTSTLRTQGEY
TRBV6-5	TRBJ2-2	NA	12	ASSSLLATGELF
TRBV2	TRBJ2-7	NA	13	ASSDQLARGYEQY
TRBV4-2	TRBJ2-1	TRBD2	14	ASSLGRLAGDNEQF
TRBV7-8	TRBJ1-2	NA	12	ASSPARGWYGYT
TRBV5-1	TRBJ1-5	TRBD1	13	ASSPGQNSNQPQH
TRBV18	TRBJ1-4	NA	11	ASSPGIGEKLF
TRBV19	TRBJ1-1	NA	13	ASIRDGTRRTEAF
TRBV19	TRBJ2-6	NA	12	AVSTGYGANVLT
TRBV5-6	TRBJ2-3	NA	14	ASSLFGGEATDTQY
TRBV19	TRBJ2-5	NA	11	ASSMWGKETQY
TRBV18	TRBJ1-4	NA	12	ASSPRQNNEKLF
TRBV19	TRBJ1-5	NA	11	ASSEAFNQPQH
TRBV7-2	TRBJ2-2	NA	11	ASSLGRTGELF
TRBV6-6	TRBJ2-5	NA	13	ASSYGTLSGETQY
TRBV2	TRBJ1-4	NA	11	ASSPQGFEKLF
TRBV6-6	TRBJ2-2	TRBD2	12	ASRHRRGTGELF
TRBV29-1	TRBJ2-2	TRBD1	11	SADRGPGGELF
TRBV5-1	TRBJ2-2	NA	13	ASSPDRENTGELF
TRBV2	TRBJ2-5	NA	12	ASSATRAQETQY
TRBV4-1	TRBJ2-2	TRBD1	18	ASSQGEPRWGQGRNGELF
TRBV7-2	TRBJ2-1	NA	13	ASRKSGQNYNEQF
TRBV2	TRBJ1-4	NA	11	ASSVLENEKLF
TRBV6-4	TRBJ1-4	NA	12	ASPQPRTTEKLF
TRBV6-1	TRBJ2-7	NA	13	ASSTSGRGGYEQY